Below are 13 T cell receptor beta chains sequenced from a single sample in a study of blood T cell repertoires in COVID-19. The repertoire was sequenced with immunoSEQ multiplex PCR; TCRdb's copy has only in-frame clones and lacks some. The sample lists around 80,000 clones; around 79% were seen once. Source material: peripheral blood. The source of these receptors is a man older than 75 with acute or convalescent COVID-19.

The chain employs TRBV5-1 and TRBJ1-1, with D possibly being TRBD1 (5 bases). Trimming took off 0 bases at V and 0 bases at J, with 6 bases between the two ends. The CDR3 loop spans 14 amino acids. Germline CDR1 and CDR2: SGHRS and YFSETQ. As DNA, the CDR3 is TGCGCCAGCAGCTTGGCAGGGATGAACACTGAAGCTTTCTTT. Translating it yields CASSLAGMNTEAFF.

This clone was observed a handful of times. The gene calls are TRBV18 and TRBJ1-5, with TRBD1 as a possible D gene (5 bases). Trimming shortened V by 6 bases and J by 1 base, and 13 bases separated the two germline ends. The CDR3 consists of 15 residues. Per germline, CDR1 KGHSH and CDR2 LQKENI. The CDR3 spells CASSGEGRSNQPQHF. The CDR3 DNA reads as TGTGCCAGCTCGGGGGAGGGGAGAAGCAATCAGCCCCAGCATTTT.

This clone was detected only once. The chain employs TRBV7-3 and TRBJ2-2; D may be TRBD2 (6 bases). V was shortened by 0 bases and J by 2 bases, with 10 bases between the two germline ends. CDR1 and CDR2 from the germline V gene are SGHTA and FQGTGA. The CDR3 contains 16 residues. The CDR3 loop is CASSLTNSGNTGELFF. CDR3 coding DNA: TGTGCCAGCAGCTTAACTAATAGCGGCAACACCGGGGAGCTGTTTTTT.

The chain uses TRBV18 and TRBJ2-3; 8 bases are a match to TRBD1. V dropped 4 bases and J dropped 5; count of bases not matched to a gene: 8. The CDR3 runs to 15 residues. Germline lookup yields CDR1 KGHSH and CDR2 LQKENI. In DNA form, the CDR3 reads TGTGCCAGCTCACAAATGACAGGGGTAGGAGATACGCAGTATTTT. Protein sequence: CASSQMTGVGDTQYF.

The rearrangement links TRBV10-3 to TRBJ1-5; TRBD1 aligns across 8 bases. Germline CDR1 is ENHRY and CDR2 is SYGVKD. Germline trimming cut 6 bases from V and 7 bases from J; bases unmatched to any gene: 5. CDR3 size: 13 residues. Here the CDR3 reads CAIRQGAGQPQHF. CDR3 DNA sequence: TGTGCCATCAGGCAGGGGGCTGGACAGCCCCAGCATTTT.

This sequence joins TRBV9 and TRBJ2-3; D is unclear. Between the trimmed V and J ends, which lost 0 bases and 3 bases, there was a span of 5 bases. Germline lookup yields CDR1 SGDLS and CDR2 YYNGEE. The CDR3 loop spans 13 amino acids. The CDR3 bases are TGTGCCAGCAGCGTAGCTCTAACAGATACGCAGTATTTT. Residues: CASSVALTDTQYF.

This clone showed up just once. The chain recombines TRBV11-1 with TRBJ1-1; possibly TRBD1 for D (6 bases). The CDR3 is made up of 13 amino acids. Germline V CDR1 and CDR2: SGHAT, FQDESV (reference sequence). V was pared by 2 bases and J by 6 bases, with 10 bases between. In DNA form, the CDR3 reads TGTGCCAGCAGCTTAAGGTCAGGGGCTGAAGCTTTCTTT. This codes for CASSLRSGAEAFF.

The chain links TRBV3-1 (or the pseudogene TRBV3-2) to TRBJ2-1, with 11 positions matching TRBD1. This CDR3 is built from 14 residues. The germline gives CDR1 LGHDT, CDR2 YNNKEL (reference sequence). With 3 bases clipped from V and 15 bases from J, the junction kept 10 bases outside the gene matches. The CDR3 is CASSHPGTGGRRFF. DNA for the CDR3: TGTGCCAGCAGCCATCCCGGGACAGGGGGACGGAGGTTCTTC.

The rearrangement links TRBV6-5 to TRBJ1-6; D is uncertain. Between the trimmed V and J ends, which lost 5 bases and 7 bases, there was a span of 12 bases. Looked up from germline, CDR1 is MNHEY and CDR2 is SVGAGI. The CDR3 consists of 14 residues. For the CDR3, the DNA is TGTGCCAGCAGTACACGATCATTCAATTCACCCCTCCACTTT. It codes for CASSTRSFNSPLHF.

J is TRBJ1-1 and V is TRBV5-4, with TRBD1 matching over 9 bases. CDR3 length: 14 residues. CDR1 SGHNT and CDR2 YYREEE come from the germline V gene (reference sequence). V lost 4 bases to trimming and J lost 4 bases; unmatched junction nucleotides: 5. The chain's CDR3 is CASSMEDRGTEAFF. The CDR3 region has the DNA TGTGCCAGCAGCATGGAGGACAGGGGCACTGAAGCTTTCTTT.

The V call is TRBV29-1, the J call TRBJ1-1; 8 bases map to TRBD1. The CDR3 runs to 14 residues. The trim removed 6 bases at V and 4 bases at J, leaving 10 bases unmatched. Germline-derived CDR1 and CDR2 are SQVTM and ANQGSEA. The CDR3 sequence is CSVLQDRVSTEAFF. Here the CDR3 DNA reads TGCAGCGTCTTGCAGGACAGGGTTTCCACTGAAGCTTTCTTT.

The chain uses TRBV5-4 and TRBJ2-7; 7 bases are shared with TRBD1. With V trimmed by 4 bases and J by 3 bases, 7 bases remained unmatched. This CDR3 is 14 amino acids long. CDR1 and CDR2 (germline): SGHNT, YYREEE (reference sequence). Here the CDR3 DNA reads TGTGCCAGCAGCGGGGGACAGTGGGTCTACGAGCAGTACTTC. Its protein product is CASSGGQWVYEQYF.

V usage is TRBV20-1 and J usage is TRBJ1-5; possible D gene TRBD1, 5 bases. Between the trimmed V and J ends, which lost 3 bases and 4 bases, there was a span of 7 bases. Germline V lookup: CDR1 DFQATT, CDR2 SNEGSKA (reference sequence). The CDR3 runs to 12 residues. The chain's CDR3 is CSASPGNQPQHF. The CDR3 nucleotides are TGCAGTGCTAGTCCAGGGAATCAGCCCCAGCATTTT.